This T cell receptor beta chain was recovered during a study of T cells in Graves' hyperthyroidism and ophthalmopathy. Amplified regions were TCR beta CDR3 sequences from RNA transcripts. With the HTBI primer set, the TCR CDR3 went through a first round of RT-PCR. TCRdb re-called the multiplex PCR reads through MiXCR, storing one row per CDR3 protein. The repertoire holds some 400,000 distinct CDR3 sequences, with about 20% as singletons. With a duration under 2 months, the hyperthyroidism was newly diagnosed in patients aged 18 to 65. Diagnoses rested on clinical symptoms, serum thyroxine and TRAb, thyroid ultrasound and orbital computed tomography. V was clipped by 7 bases and J by 4 bases, with 13 bases between them. Germline V gene sequence: CDR1 MNHEY, CDR2 SVGAGI. The CDR3 consists of 13 residues. This clonotype was seen many times. Its specificity is unknown. Study-wide points: Ophthalmopathy was predicted by the model a median of approximately 6.6 months ahead of onset. From stable hyperthyroidism, ophthalmopathy was separated by a 13 V-J model.

The sequencing sample was made of blood. This TCR came from a woman between 18 and 29 years old with Graves' hyperthyroidism. The chain recombines TRBV6-5 with TRBJ1-1, with no clear D. The CDR3 sequence: CASTLRWATEAFF. The DNA for the CDR3 is TGTGCCAGCACCTTGCGCTGGGCCACTGAAGCTTTCTTT.